Each of the 10 T cell receptor beta chains below was sequenced from the same sample in a study of blood T cell repertoires in COVID-19. Using immunoSEQ multiplex PCR, the repertoire was profiled, and TCRdb retains in-frame clones only, with some absent. The sample carries 160,000 or so clones, roughly 80% recorded once. Specimen: peripheral blood. All receptors derive from a human donor in a cohort sampled during active COVID-19.

The chain is built from TRBV21-1 and TRBJ2-7; TRBD2, the table's D call, lacks a check against the DNA. TRBV21-1 corresponds to a pseudogene. The CDR3 sequence is 13 residues long. DNA for the CDR3: TGTGCCAGCAGCACTAGCGCACCCTACGAGCAGTACTTC. Its translation is CASSTSAPYEQYF.

The chain combines TRBV29-1 with TRBJ2-7, with 12 bases matching TRBD1. Germline loops: CDR1 SQVTM, CDR2 ANQGSEA. The CDR3 covers 16 residues. Trimming cost V 4 bases and J 0 bases; bases outside gene matches: 7. The CDR3 is CSVGGQGALSSYEQYF. The CDR3 DNA reads as TGCAGCGTTGGGGGACAGGGGGCGTTGAGCTCCTACGAGCAGTACTTC.

The V gene is TRBV19, the J gene TRBJ1-5; tentative D call: TRBD1 (6 bases). V dropped 7 bases and J dropped 1 base, with 17 bases sitting between them. Germline loops: CDR1 LNHDA, CDR2 SQIVND (reference sequence). This CDR3 comprises 16 residues. The CDR3 sequence: CASTRTAGDSNQPQHF. For the CDR3, the DNA is TGTGCCAGTACCCGGACAGCAGGAGACAGCAATCAGCCCCAGCATTTT.

The chain has TRBV6-2 or TRBV6-3 and TRBJ2-7, with TRBD1 matching 11 bases. Trimming cost V 4 bases and J 3 bases; bases outside gene matches: 5. CDR1 and CDR2 from the germline V gene are MNHEY and SVGEGT. This CDR3 contains 15 residues. CDR3 loop: CASSSGGQGGYEQYF. DNA for the CDR3: TGTGCCAGCAGTTCCGGGGGACAGGGGGGCTACGAGCAGTACTTC.

This clone was seen once. The chain recombines TRBV15 with TRBJ2-6, with D tentatively TRBD2 (6 bases). Germline V gene data show CDR1 as LNHNV and CDR2 as YYDKDF (reference sequence). The CDR3 length is 18 residues. The V end was cut by 8 bases, the J end by 2 bases, with 22 bases between. This CDR3 reads CATGVPGFRRAGANVLTF. The CDR3 nucleotides are TGTGCCACCGGCGTTCCGGGTTTTAGGAGGGCTGGGGCCAACGTCCTGACTTTC.

The rearrangement uses TRBV6-5 and TRBJ1-2, with D maybe TRBD1 (6 bases). The V gene lost 7 bases and the J gene lost 5 bases, with 17 bases spanning the gap. CDR1 and CDR2 from the germline V gene are MNHEY and SVGAGI. CDR3 size: 14 residues. CDR3 sequence: CASMDRVTLYGYTF. In DNA, the CDR3 is TGTGCCAGCATGGACAGAGTCACCCTTTATGGCTACACCTTC.

This clone was observed a handful of times. The chain's CDR3 is CASSETSGGADEQFF. CDR3 in DNA: TGTGCCAGCAGTGAGACTAGCGGGGGGGCAGATGAGCAGTTCTTC. The chain couples TRBV6-1 to TRBJ2-1, with 14 bases matching TRBD2. CDR1 is MNHNS, CDR2 SASEGT, per germline. This CDR3 spans 15 amino acids. J was trimmed by 8 bases and V by 3 bases; bases with no gene match: 3.

This sequence joins TRBV15 and TRBJ2-1; a weak D match, TRBD2 (5 bases). Germline lookup yields CDR1 LNHNV and CDR2 YYDKDF (reference sequence). With 3 bases removed from V and 6 bases from J, the gap between germline ends came to 9 bases. CDR3 length: 13 amino acids. The CDR3 loop reads CATSSTSLNEQFF. CDR3 DNA sequence: TGTGCCACCAGCAGCACTAGTCTCAATGAGCAGTTCTTC.

The genes are TRBV18 and TRBJ2-1, with 10 bases that match TRBD2. Trimming took 6 bases from V and 3 from J; bases not matched to a gene: 5. CDR3 length equals 15 residues. CDR1 is KGHSH, CDR2 LQKENI, per germline. The CDR3 DNA follows: TGTGCCAGCTCTCCCGGGACTAGCGTCTACAATGAGCAGTTCTTC. Its protein is CASSPGTSVYNEQFF.

The chain joins TRBV11-2 to TRBJ2-3; 10 positions agree with TRBD2. J was trimmed by 3 bases and V by 1 base; bases with no gene match: 7. Germline-derived CDR1 and CDR2 are SGHAT and FQNNGV. This CDR3 contains 17 residues. The CDR3 sequence is CASSLVGLAGVTDTQYF. The CDR3 DNA is TGTGCCAGCAGCTTAGTTGGGCTAGCGGGAGTAACAGATACGCAGTATTTT.